These 22 T cell receptor beta chains share one sample of origin, sequenced in a study of cytomegalovirus exposure and HLA in healthy donors. The primer mix had 60 Vbeta and 13 Jbeta primers. Assay: immunoSEQ multiplex PCR; the TCRdb copy retains only in-frame clones and omits some. Of about 180,000 clones listed, about 77% are singletons. The sample taken for sequencing was PBMCs. The receptors stem from a man in his thirties or forties in good health and CMV-seronegative.

The gene calls are TRBV27 and TRBJ1-4; 11 positions match TRBD1. The V and J ends lost 6 bases and 8 bases, in that order; junction bases with no gene match: 14. Germline lookup yields CDR1 MNHEY and CDR2 SMNVEV (reference sequence). This CDR3 comprises 17 residues. The CDR3 reads CASSPRTGGPRGEKLFF. The CDR3 nucleotides are TGTGCCAGCAGCCCCCGGACAGGGGGCCCTCGGGGAGAAAAACTGTTTTTT.

The rearrangement uses TRBV11-3 and TRBJ2-6, with D possibly matching TRBD1 (6 bases). This CDR3 has 16 residues. Trimming removed 5 bases at V and 2 bases at J, with 13 bases between. Germline CDR1 is SGHNT and CDR2 is YENEEA. CDR3 residues: CASSNSPGAGANVLTF. CDR3 bases: TGTGCCAGCAGCAATTCTCCAGGGGCTGGGGCCAACGTCCTGACTTTC.

This clone occurred once. The chain is built from TRBV9 and TRBJ1-2; 7 bases fit TRBD1. V shed 4 bases and J 4 bases; nucleotides not matched to a gene: 19. There are 18 residues in the CDR3. CDR1 and CDR2 from the germline V gene are SGDLS and YYNGEE. CDR3 bases: TGTGCCAGCAGCCCGGACGGGACAGAAACCTTTGTGGGCTATGGCTACACCTTC. It codes for CASSPDGTETFVGYGYTF.

The gene calls are TRBV2 and TRBJ1-5; D is perhaps TRBD1 (6 bases). Trimming left V 5 bases short and J 4 bases short, with 12 bases between. The V gene's germline CDR1 is SNHLY and CDR2 FYNNEI. The CDR3 loop spans 14 amino acids. CDR3 loop: CASSTKTGNQPQHF. In DNA form, the CDR3 reads TGTGCCAGCAGTACTAAAACAGGGAATCAGCCCCAGCATTTT. The full variable domain, rest sourced from reference TRBV2 and TRBJ1-5, is EPEVTQTPSHQVTQMGQEVILRCVPISNHLYFYWYRQILGQKVEFLVSFYNNEISEKSEIFDDQFSVERPDGSNFTLKIRSTKLEDSAMYFCASSTKTGNQPQHFGDGTRLSIL.

The chain is built from TRBV5-1 and TRBJ1-1; perhaps TRBD1 as D (5 bases). The CDR3 totals 13 residues. V lost 3 bases and J lost 4, with 10 bases in between. CDR1 and CDR2 from the germline V gene are SGHRS and YFSETQ. CDR3 residues: CASSSQGGTEAFF. The CDR3 nucleotides read TGCGCCAGCAGCTCTCAGGGAGGCACTGAAGCTTTCTTT.

The gene calls are TRBV30 and TRBJ1-5; TRBD1 might be the D (6 bases). The V gene lost 1 base and the J gene lost 9 bases, with 10 bases spanning the gap. CDR3 length equals 12 residues. CDR1 is GTSNPN and CDR2 is SVGIG in the germline V gene (reference sequence). The CDR3 loop is CAWSEMTGPQHF. The CDR3 DNA sequence: TGTGCCTGGAGTGAAATGACAGGGCCCCAGCATTTT.

The chain combines TRBV7-9 with TRBJ2-7, with TRBD1 identical over 7 bases. The length of the CDR3 is 12 residues. CDR1 and CDR2 (germline): SEHNR, FQNEAQ (reference sequence). Trimming cost V 4 bases and J 3 bases; bases outside gene matches: 0. CDR3 region: CASSWDSYEQYF. The CDR3 coding sequence is TGTGCCAGCAGCTGGGACAGCTACGAGCAGTACTTC.

In the case of this clone: No conserved phenylalanine or tryptophan is present at the end of the CDR3, so a read error is the likely explanation. No DNA is shown, since the ends of the CDR3 on it are uncertain; the CDR3 is the one TCRdb lists. The rearrangement links TRBV7-9 to TRBJ2-3; the D call of TRBD2 is as the table states it, not checked on the DNA. CDR1 is SEHNR and CDR2 is FQNEAQ in the germline V gene (reference sequence). The CDR3 length equals 14 residues, ends included. CDR3: CASSLDGQRGAKQL.

The chain couples TRBV21-1 to TRBJ2-4; the table assigns TRBD1, which was not confirmed against the DNA. TRBV21-1 is a recognized pseudogene. The CDR3 covers 18 residues. The CDR3 DNA sequence: TGTGCCAGCAGCAAAGCGCTTTGTCCTTGGACAGGGTGGGACATTCAGTACTTC. Translation: CASSKALCPWTGWDIQYF.

The chain links TRBV5-1 to TRBJ1-2; 7 bases fit TRBD1. The CDR3 loop spans 14 amino acids. CDR1 is SGHRS, CDR2 YFSETQ, per germline. V gave up 0 bases and J gave up 4 bases; unmatched junction bases: 3. In DNA, the CDR3 is TGCGCCAGCAGCTTGGGACAGGGCGGCTATGGCTACACCTTC. Its protein product is CASSLGQGGYGYTF.

This chain joins TRBV18 and TRBJ2-7; 7 bases are shared with TRBD1. V was pared by 3 bases and J by 0 bases, with 5 bases of the junction left unmatched. The CDR3 loop spans 15 amino acids. CDR1 and CDR2 from the germline V gene are KGHSH and LQKENI. CDR3 sequence (DNA): TGTGCCAGCTCACCGGCGGACAGGAGCTCCTACGAGCAGTACTTC. Translated: CASSPADRSSYEQYF.

V gene TRBV6-5 combines with J gene TRBJ1-3, with 8 nucleotides matching TRBD1. The CDR3 runs 14 residues. The V segment lost 6 bases and the J segment 3 bases; nucleotides outside the gene matches: 4. CDR1 and CDR2 (germline): MNHEY, SVGAGI. CDR3 sequence: CASSRTGIGNTIYF. For the CDR3, the DNA is TGTGCCAGCAGCCGGACAGGGATTGGAAACACCATATATTTT.

The sample holds a few counts of this clone. The chain couples TRBV6-5 to TRBJ2-7; D gene ambiguous. The CDR3 length is 15 residues. Germline assignment: CDR1 MNHEY and CDR2 SVGAGI. V was clipped by 2 bases and J by 2 bases, with 13 bases between them. CDR3 amino acids: CASSYGQINAYEQYF. Here the CDR3 DNA reads TGTGCCAGCAGTTACGGCCAGATTAATGCCTACGAGCAGTACTTC.

The chain employs TRBV9 and TRBJ1-2; 7 nucleotides agree with TRBD1. The CDR3 spans 13 residues. Germline CDR1 and CDR2: SGDLS and YYNGEE. V was clipped by 0 bases and J by 8 bases; unmatched bases: 4. The CDR3 DNA reads as TGTGCCAGCAGCGTAGGAGGGGGCCAGGGCTACACCTTC. It specifies CASSVGGGQGYTF.

V usage is TRBV19 and J usage is TRBJ1-5; 8 nucleotides line up with TRBD1. The CDR3 runs 13 residues. CDR1 LNHDA and CDR2 SQIVND come from the germline V gene (reference sequence). Trimming cost V 7 bases and J 8 bases; bases outside gene matches: 7. DNA of the CDR3: TGTGCCAGTAACGACAGGGGCGAAGAGCCCCAGCATTTT. Translation gives CASNDRGEEPQHF.

This clone was seen a handful of times. J is TRBJ2-7 and V is TRBV6-1, with D perhaps matching TRBD1 (6 bases). The CDR3 loop spans 14 amino acids. Germline assignment: CDR1 MNHNS and CDR2 SASEGT. Deletions cut 6 bases from V and 1 base from J, with 13 bases between. The CDR3 bases are TGTGCCAGCAGACCCCCTACAGGGTCCTACGAGCAGTACTTC. This sequence encodes CASRPPTGSYEQYF.

The chain carries TRBV7-6 and TRBJ1-2; a possible D gene is TRBD1 (6 bases). The germline gives CDR1 SGHVS, CDR2 FNYEAQ. CDR3 length: 13 residues. The V and J ends lost 5 bases and 10 bases respectively, with 17 bases between them. CDR3 bases: TGTGCCAGCAGCCGTACGGGGGGCGAGGTCTACACCTTC. It is translated as CASSRTGGEVYTF.

The V call is TRBV30, the J call TRBJ1-2; D remains ambiguous. The CDR3 runs to 12 residues. The germline gives CDR1 GTSNPN, CDR2 SVGIG (reference sequence). Trimming pared 2 bases from V and 7 bases from J, leaving 11 bases between. As DNA, the CDR3 is TGTGCCTGGAGTCCCAGAGGGCTTGGCTACACCTTC. It is translated as CAWSPRGLGYTF.

The chain joins TRBV6-1 to TRBJ1-5, with D maybe TRBD1 (6 bases). The V gene lost 4 bases and the J gene lost 3 bases, with 13 bases spanning the gap. Germline CDR1 reads MNHNS; CDR2 reads SASEGT. This CDR3 spans 15 amino acids. CDR3 in DNA: TGTGCCAGCAGTGGCGTCAGGGGCTACAATCAGCCCCAGCATTTT. Protein: CASSGVRGYNQPQHF.

This rearrangement joins TRBV2 to TRBJ2-2; a possible D gene is TRBD1 (7 bases). This CDR3 has 15 amino acids. The germline CDR1 and CDR2 sequences are SNHLY and FYNNEI. Trimming stripped 7 bases from V and 5 bases from J, with 17 bases between. CDR3: CASTGQGGWTGELFF. CDR3 in DNA: TGTGCCAGCACCGGGCAGGGGGGATGGACCGGGGAGCTGTTTTTT.

The chain employs TRBV6-5 and TRBJ2-5; D unclear. The J call is doubtful: the DNA matches TRBJ2-7 better. Germline V gives CDR1 MNHEY, CDR2 SVGAGI. The CDR3 covers 13 residues. The CDR3 DNA sequence: TGTGCCAGCAGCCCGGTCTCTAGCTACGAGCAGTACTTC. Protein product: CASSPVSSYEQYF.

The V call is TRBV19, the J call TRBJ2-1; possible D gene TRBD2, 5 bases. The CDR3 runs 15 residues. Trimming pared 0 bases from V and 4 bases from J, leaving 10 bases between. CDR1 is LNHDA and CDR2 is SQIVND in the germline V gene (reference sequence). The CDR3 is CASSIDHRTYNEQFF. CDR3 coding DNA: TGTGCCAGTAGTATAGATCACCGGACTTACAATGAGCAGTTCTTC.